This passage covers 15 T cell receptor beta chains from one sample sequenced in a study of T cell clonotyping in hematopoietic cell transplantation (dated by TCRdb to about 2021). The time point label, read with the paper, signifies: 180 days after allo-HCT. Library prep was done by the immunoSEQ multiplex PCR assay. TCRdb holds this immuneACCESS table with in-frame rearrangements only. Some clones are missing; in checked studies, unresolved V genes explain under half, and the rest has no known cause. This sample gives under 9,500 clones in total; roughly nine tenths of them show up just once. Of the sample, about 36% falls within the top ten clones. The sequencing here drew on PBMCs, taken 180 days after allogeneic stem cell transplant. Receptor source: a human patient who had an allogeneic stem cell transplant, so the T cells may come from the graft donor. The donor label of this sample is uncertain. Some clones in this sample may be carry-over from other donors' samples.

This clone has only one observation. V and J are TRBV9 and TRBJ2-3; 7 nucleotides line up with TRBD2. V was clipped by 0 bases and J by 0 bases; unmatched bases: 4. Germline V lookup: CDR1 SGDLS, CDR2 YYNGEE. There are 16 residues in the CDR3. The DNA for the CDR3 is TGTGCCAGCAGCGTAGGTTGGGGGGGGAGCACAGATACGCAGTATTTT. Translation gives CASSVGWGGSTDTQYF.

The chain links TRBV28 to TRBJ2-7; 8 nucleotides align to TRBD1. The ends lost 6 bases at V and 0 bases at J; junction bases unmatched: 16. Germline CDR1 reads MDHEN; CDR2 reads SYDVKM. CDR3 length: 18 residues. The CDR3 coding sequence is TGTGCCAGCAGCTTACCCCTCCCAGGGGGCCGACGCTCCTACGAGCAGTACTTC. It codes for CASSLPLPGGRRSYEQYF.

V usage is TRBV25-1 and J usage is TRBJ2-1; TRBD1 might be the D (5 bases). V gave up 3 bases and J gave up 4 bases, with 16 bases separating them. The CDR3 has 16 residues. Germline V gene lookup returns CDR1 MGHDK and CDR2 SYGVNS. CDR3 sequence: CASSDWGRAGYNEQFF. CDR3 bases: TGTGCCAGCAGTGATTGGGGCAGGGCTGGTTACAATGAGCAGTTCTTC.

The chain has TRBV6-5 and TRBJ1-6; 7 nucleotides match TRBD1. Germline CDR1 MNHEY, CDR2 SVGAGI. With V trimmed by 5 bases and J by 9 bases, 10 bases remained unmatched. This CDR3 contains 15 residues. Here the CDR3 reads CASSTTGTAISPLHF. DNA for the CDR3: TGTGCCAGCAGTACTACGGGGACAGCTATTTCACCCCTCCACTTT.

The chain employs TRBV19 and TRBJ1-3; a possible D gene is TRBD1 (5 bases). Trimming took 3 bases from V and 2 from J, leaving 14 bases between them. From germline, CDR1 is LNHDA and CDR2 SQIVND (reference sequence). This CDR3 has 16 residues. CDR3 coding DNA: TGTGCCAGTAGTATCTCCCTCGGGACGGCTGGAAACACCATATATTTT. This encodes CASSISLGTAGNTIYF.

With regard to this clone: One end of the junction is discordant with germline, which a read error may explain. The chain is built from TRBV11-3 and TRBJ2-7; D remains ambiguous. The CDR3 covers 14 residues. CDR1 and CDR2 from the germline V gene are SGHNT and YENEEA. CDR3 in amino acids: CASSLERNSYEQYF. The CDR3 region has the DNA TGTGCCAGCAGCCTAGAGAGGAACTCCTACGAGCAGTACTTC.

This sequence joins TRBV29-1 and TRBJ1-2; tentatively, D is TRBD1 (6 bases). The V gene's germline CDR1 is SQVTM and CDR2 ANQGSEA. The V and J ends lost 1 base and 2 bases respectively, with 11 bases between them. This CDR3 has 14 amino acids. CDR3 in amino acids: CSVEGRTENYGYTF. The CDR3 DNA sequence: TGCAGCGTTGAAGGACGGACAGAAAACTATGGCTACACCTTC.

The chain links TRBV7-5 to TRBJ1-2. TRBV7-5 is given as a pseudogene. The CDR3 spans 16 residues. The CDR3 spells CVRSGRPKMFNYGYTF. Here the CDR3 DNA reads TGTGTCAGAAGCGGGAGGCCGAAAATGTTTAACTATGGCTACACCTTC.

This clone is a singleton in its sample. V usage is TRBV5-1 and J usage is TRBJ1-1; no reliable D call. The germline V and J ends were trimmed by 3 bases and 1 base, with 10 bases remaining between them. In germline, CDR1 is SGHRS, CDR2 YFSETQ. The length of the CDR3 is 14 residues. This chain's CDR3 is CASSYSLQNTEAFF. As DNA, the CDR3 is TGCGCCAGCAGCTATTCTCTGCAGAACACTGAAGCTTTCTTT.

The rearrangement joins TRBV6-5 to TRBJ1-1; D call uncertain. The V gene lost 5 bases and the J gene lost 2 bases, with 12 bases spanning the gap. The CDR3 has 14 residues. Germline CDR1 and CDR2: MNHEY and SVGAGI. The CDR3 here is CASSARAPNTEAFF. The CDR3 DNA follows: TGTGCCAGCAGTGCGAGGGCCCCCAACACTGAAGCTTTCTTT.

The chain is built from TRBV25-1 and TRBJ1-2, with TRBD1 matching over 9 bases. V was clipped by 4 bases and J by 5 bases; unmatched bases: 2. The CDR3 extends over 13 amino acids. The germline gives CDR1 MGHDK, CDR2 SYGVNS. The CDR3 coding sequence is TGTGCCAGCAGTGCCGGGACAGGGTATGGCTACACCTTC. Protein sequence: CASSAGTGYGYTF.

The genes are TRBV7-2 and TRBJ1-5, with D perhaps TRBD1 (6 bases). Germline V lookup: CDR1 SGHTA, CDR2 FQGNSA. This CDR3 contains 14 residues. Between the trimmed V and J ends, which lost 1 base and 5 bases, there was a span of 9 bases. CDR3 DNA sequence: TGTGCCAGCAGCTTAGGACAGGCTTATCAGCCCCAGCATTTT. It translates to CASSLGQAYQPQHF.

This sequence joins TRBV27 and TRBJ1-1, with TRBD1 matching 9 bases. The CDR3 covers 15 residues. The J segment lost 4 bases and the V segment lost 5 bases, leaving 8 bases of the junction unmatched. Germline CDR1 and CDR2: MNHEY and SMNVEV (reference sequence). The CDR3, as DNA: TGTGCCAGCAGTCCCTCGGGACAGGGAGGCACTGAAGCTTTCTTT. It specifies CASSPSGQGGTEAFF.

The CDR3 is CASSFGANYGYTF. The CDR3 DNA is TGTGCCAGCAGCTTCGGTGCTAACTATGGCTACACCTTC. This chain links TRBV7-8 with TRBJ1-2, with D uncertain. V dropped 3 bases and J dropped 0 bases, with 5 bases sitting between them. Germline V gene data show CDR1 as SGHVS and CDR2 as FQNEAQ. The CDR3 consists of 13 residues.

The V gene is TRBV6-5, the J gene TRBJ1-1; D gene uncertain. The CDR3 extends over 15 amino acids. Germline-derived CDR1 and CDR2 are MNHEY and SVGAGI. Trimming pared 2 bases from V and 0 bases from J, leaving 10 bases between. CDR3 DNA: TGTGCCAGCAGTTACACGGGTTTGCTGAACACTGAAGCTTTCTTT. This sequence encodes CASSYTGLLNTEAFF.